What follows are 28 T cell receptor beta chains derived from one specimen sequenced in a study of blood T cell repertoires in COVID-19. Profiling relied on immunoSEQ multiplex PCR, and the TCRdb table lists in-frame clones only, not all of them. The sample holds over 45,000 clones, about 70% seen once. Sequencing used peripheral blood. These receptors all stem from a woman in her 50s with active or convalescent COVID-19.

The chain recombines TRBV7-9 with TRBJ1-4; no definite D call. Germline lookup yields CDR1 SEHNR and CDR2 FQNEAQ (reference sequence). This CDR3 has 13 residues. V lost 5 bases and J 8 bases, leaving 12 bases between the germline ends. CDR3: CASSLLVREKLFF. The CDR3 DNA reads as TGTGCCAGCAGCCTCTTAGTTCGGGAAAAACTGTTTTTT.

The chain recombines TRBV12-3 or TRBV12-4 with TRBJ1-6; D gene uncertain. The CDR3 totals 13 residues. The V and J ends lost 6 bases and 7 bases respectively, with 10 bases between them. In DNA form, the CDR3 reads TGTGCCAGCAGCCCGACAAGAAATTCACCCCTCCACTTT. This translates into CASSPTRNSPLHF.

This sequence joins TRBV6-5 and TRBJ1-2; TRBD1 matches at 7 bases. Trimming cost V 6 bases and J 8 bases; bases outside gene matches: 15. Germline assignment: CDR1 MNHEY and CDR2 SVGAGI. There are 15 residues in the CDR3. CDR3 in DNA: TGTGCCAGCAGCCCGCAAAGGGGGCTTGCTCCAGGCTACACCTTC. Translating gives CASSPQRGLAPGYTF.

J is TRBJ1-1 and V is TRBV12-3 or TRBV12-4; no clear D. The germline V and J ends were trimmed by 0 bases and 3 bases, with 5 bases remaining between them. This CDR3 region has 13 residues. CDR3 nucleotides: TGTGCCAGCAGTTTAGCGGGCCACACTGAAGCTTTCTTT. Translated, it gives CASSLAGHTEAFF.

The rearrangement joins TRBV5-1 to TRBJ1-1; 10 nucleotides line up with TRBD1. The V gene's germline CDR1 is SGHRS and CDR2 YFSETQ. Unmatched junction bases numbered 6, after V lost 3 bases and J lost 4 bases. The CDR3 covers 15 residues. CDR3 sequence: CASSSVTGGGTEAFF. CDR3 DNA: TGCGCCAGCAGCTCAGTGACAGGGGGCGGCACTGAAGCTTTCTTT.

This clone came up a few times. This chain uses TRBV2 with TRBJ1-1, with a weak D call TRBD1 (5 bases). The V gene lost 4 bases and the J gene lost 4 bases, with 10 bases spanning the gap. Germline V gene sequence: CDR1 SNHLY, CDR2 FYNNEI. The CDR3 is 13 residues long. Here the CDR3 DNA reads TGTGCCAGCAGTGCCCAAAGGGGCACTGAAGCTTTCTTT. Protein sequence: CASSAQRGTEAFF.

V and J are TRBV5-4 and TRBJ2-2, with D perhaps TRBD1 (6 bases). The germline CDR1 and CDR2 sequences are SGHNT and YYREEE (reference sequence). V was cut by 4 bases and J by 4 bases, with 17 bases left in between. The CDR3 totals 16 residues. CDR3 region: CASSPSATGGTGELFF. The CDR3 DNA follows: TGTGCCAGCAGCCCCTCCGCGACAGGAGGCACCGGGGAGCTGTTTTTT.

The chain carries TRBV7-9 and TRBJ2-3, with D perhaps matching TRBD2 (6 bases). Germline values: CDR1 SEHNR, CDR2 FQNEAQ (reference sequence). The CDR3 is 15 residues long. Trimming removed 2 bases at V and 1 base at J, with 10 bases between. CDR3 region: CASSLTLAGTDTQYF. The CDR3 DNA is TGTGCCAGCAGCTTAACACTAGCAGGCACAGATACGCAGTATTTT.

This chain joins TRBV18 and TRBJ2-7; the D gene is possibly TRBD1 (6 bases). V was shortened by 3 bases and J by 5 bases, with 11 bases between the two germline ends. The CDR3 length is 13 residues. Germline CDR1 is KGHSH and CDR2 is LQKENI. The CDR3 DNA follows: TGTGCCAGCTCACCGAGTCGGGACAACGAGCAGTACTTC. Translation: CASSPSRDNEQYF.

This clone was seen more than once but under ten times. The V and J genes are TRBV27 and TRBJ1-1; a possible D gene is TRBD1 (6 bases). Germline V gene lookup returns CDR1 MNHEY and CDR2 SMNVEV (reference sequence). Trimming took 2 bases from V and 4 from J, leaving 11 bases between them. The CDR3 is made up of 14 amino acids. In DNA form, the CDR3 reads TGTGCCAGCAGTTTAGTAGGGGGAAGCACTGAAGCTTTCTTT. Encoded protein: CASSLVGGSTEAFF.

In DNA form, the CDR3 reads TGTGCCAGCAGTTTCCGGGGGGGAAATCAGCCCCAGCATTTT. This codes for CASSFRGGNQPQHF. V gene TRBV27 combines with J gene TRBJ1-5; maybe TRBD1 (5 bases). V lost 3 bases and J 4 bases, leaving 10 bases between the germline ends. Germline CDR1 is MNHEY and CDR2 is SMNVEV (reference sequence). This CDR3 contains 14 residues.

As DNA, the CDR3 is TGTGCCACCAGCAGAGATAAAACTAGCGGGATCCTCTCCTACGAGCAGTACTTC. Its translation is CATSRDKTSGILSYEQYF. The chain recombines TRBV15 with TRBJ2-7, with 10 positions matching TRBD2. CDR3 size: 18 residues. The trim removed 0 bases at V and 0 bases at J, leaving 8 bases unmatched. Germline assignment: CDR1 LNHNV and CDR2 YYDKDF (reference sequence).

The V and J genes are TRBV6-5 and TRBJ2-1; possible D gene TRBD1, 6 bases. The germline V and J ends were trimmed by 8 bases and 0 bases, with 14 bases remaining between them. CDR3 length: 15 residues. Germline CDR1 reads MNHEY; CDR2 reads SVGAGI. CDR3 region: CASVGQPGSYNEQFF. The CDR3 region has the DNA TGTGCCAGCGTGGGACAACCGGGCTCCTACAATGAGCAGTTCTTC.

The chain uses TRBV24-1 and TRBJ2-1; D is uncertain. Deletions cut 4 bases from V and 0 bases from J, with 15 bases between. Germline values: CDR1 KGHDR, CDR2 SFDVKD. CDR3 length: 17 residues. The CDR3 reads CATSDRLPSSSYNEQFF. CDR3 coding DNA: TGTGCCACCAGTGACCGACTCCCTTCGAGCTCCTACAATGAGCAGTTCTTC.

The V call is TRBV29-1, the J call TRBJ2-3; 10 nucleotides align to TRBD2. The CDR3 runs to 15 residues. CDR1 SQVTM and CDR2 ANQGSEA come from the germline V gene. Trimming took 8 bases from V and 6 from J; bases not matched to a gene: 14. In DNA, the CDR3 is TGCAGCTTTGCCCCTAGCGGGAGAGAGGGGGATACGCAGTATTTT. Translating gives CSFAPSGREGDTQYF.

The chain couples TRBV28 to TRBJ2-7; the D gene is possibly TRBD2 (7 bases). The CDR3 totals 15 residues. Germline CDR1 is MDHEN and CDR2 is SYDVKM. V shed 7 bases and J shed 6 bases, with 22 bases lying between them. The DNA of the CDR3 is TGTGCCAGCATCAGCCCGGGGGGCAGGGGCGGCGAGCAGTACTTC. Amino acid sequence: CASISPGGRGGEQYF.

The J gene is TRBJ2-2, the V gene TRBV5-1; 10 nucleotides agree with TRBD2. J lost 7 bases, V lost 0 bases, and 6 bases had no gene match. CDR3 length: 16 amino acids. The germline CDR1 and CDR2 sequences are SGHRS and YFSETQ. DNA for the CDR3: TGCGCCAGCAGCTTGGCTCTAGCGGGAGAGGACGGGGAGCTGTTTTTT. Encoded protein: CASSLALAGEDGELFF. Together with reference TRBV5-1 and TRBJ2-2, the CDR3 gives the full variable domain: KAGVTQTPRYLIKTRGQQVTLSCSPISGHRSVSWYQQTPGQGLQFLFEYFSETQRNKGNFPGRFSGRQFSNSRSEMNVSTLELGDSALYLCASSLALAGEDGELFFGEGSRLTVL.

V gene TRBV9 combines with J gene TRBJ2-7; no clear D gene. The CDR3 has 15 residues. The V and J ends lost 1 base and 3 bases respectively, with 14 bases between them. Germline V gene lookup returns CDR1 SGDLS and CDR2 YYNGEE. The CDR3 DNA follows: TGTGCCAGCAGCGTAAATCCCTACCTCTTCTACGAGCAGTACTTC. Translated, it gives CASSVNPYLFYEQYF. The complete variable domain, with remaining parts taken from reference TRBV9 and TRBJ2-7, reads DSGVTQTPKHLITATGQRVTLRCSPRSGDLSVYWYQQSLDQGLQFLIQYYNGEERAKGNILERFSAQQFPDLHSELNLSSLELGDSALYFCASSVNPYLFYEQYFGPGTRLTVT.

The gene calls are TRBV14 and TRBJ2-5; 9 bases are a match to TRBD1. Germline CDR1 and CDR2: SGHDN and FVKESK. This CDR3 is 15 amino acids long. J gave up 0 bases and V 5 bases, and 4 bases lay outside the gene matches. CDR3 protein: CASSSGTGYQETQYF. The CDR3 nucleotides read TGTGCCAGCAGCTCCGGGACAGGGTACCAAGAGACCCAGTACTTC.

The chain carries TRBV19 and TRBJ2-3; TRBD2 matches at 11 bases. The CDR3 spans 17 residues. The trim removed 1 base at V and 4 bases at J, leaving 7 bases unmatched. Per the germline V gene, CDR1 is LNHDA and CDR2 is SQIVND (reference sequence). Written as DNA, the CDR3 is TGTGCCAGTAGTATAGGAGTAGTAGCGGGAGGGTCAGATACGCAGTATTTT. It translates to CASSIGVVAGGSDTQYF.

By share, this clone ranks as medium-sized. The chain joins TRBV19 to TRBJ1-2; D remains ambiguous. This CDR3 is built from 13 residues. V was trimmed by 9 bases and J by 1 base, leaving 12 bases between them. From germline, CDR1 is LNHDA and CDR2 SQIVND (reference sequence). This chain's CDR3 is CASSISSNYGYTF. The CDR3 region has the DNA TGTGCCAGCTCTATTTCGAGTAACTATGGCTACACCTTC.

The genes are TRBV3-1 (or the pseudogene TRBV3-2) and TRBJ2-4; tentatively, D is TRBD1 (5 bases). Germline lookup yields CDR1 LGHDT and CDR2 YNNKEL (reference sequence). V was trimmed by 3 bases and J by 0 bases, leaving 15 bases between them. CDR3 length: 17 residues. In DNA, the CDR3 is TGTGCCAGCAGCCAGGATAGCACAGGAGTAGCCAAAAACATTCAGTACTTC. Translation: CASSQDSTGVAKNIQYF.

In its sample, this clone was seen a few times. CDR3 loop: CASSTSGTRGETQYF. In nucleotides, the CDR3 is TGCGCCAGCAGCACATCCGGGACTAGGGGAGAGACCCAGTACTTC. V is TRBV5-1 and J is TRBJ2-5; 8 positions agree with TRBD2. There are 15 residues in the CDR3. Unmatched junction bases numbered 9, after V lost 4 bases and J lost 4 bases. The germline V gene has CDR1 SGHRS and CDR2 YFSETQ.

V is TRBV28 and J is TRBJ2-7; 10 nucleotides agree with TRBD1. CDR1 is MDHEN and CDR2 is SYDVKM in the germline V gene. Germline trimming cut 7 bases from V and 4 bases from J; bases unmatched to any gene: 4. CDR3 length equals 13 residues. The CDR3 DNA sequence: TGTGCCAGCAAGACAGGGGGCGGTTACGAGCAGTACTTC. Translating gives CASKTGGGYEQYF.

This chain links TRBV27 with TRBJ2-7; 9 bases agree with TRBD1. This CDR3 has 15 residues. V gave up 3 bases and J gave up 2 bases; unmatched junction bases: 5. Germline V gene data show CDR1 as MNHEY and CDR2 as SMNVEV (reference sequence). The DNA for the CDR3 is TGTGCCAGCAGTTTTGGGACAGGGAGGCCCTACGAGCAGTACTTC. Its protein is CASSFGTGRPYEQYF.

This clone was picked up a small number of times. This rearrangement joins TRBV5-4 to TRBJ1-4; D may be TRBD1 (5 bases). The CDR3 sequence is 20 residues long. V lost 4 bases to trimming and J lost 0 bases, with 25 bases between them. The germline gives CDR1 SGHNT, CDR2 YYREEE (reference sequence). The CDR3 region has the DNA TGTGCCAGCAGCCCGATTAGCGGAGAGACAGCGAATGCAACTAATGAAAAACTGTTTTTT. This gives the protein CASSPISGETANATNEKLFF.

This chain links TRBV19 with TRBJ1-1, with a weak D call TRBD1 (6 bases). CDR1 and CDR2 (germline): LNHDA, SQIVND (reference sequence). Trimming shortened V by 9 bases and J by 1 base, and 15 bases separated the two germline ends. This CDR3 has 14 amino acids. CDR3 nucleotides: TGTGCCAGCTCTGTGACAGGAGCGAACACTGAAGCTTTCTTT. Translating it yields CASSVTGANTEAFF.

The chain has TRBV15 and TRBJ1-3; D might be TRBD1 (5 bases). V lost 8 bases and J 0 bases, leaving 11 bases between the germline ends. The CDR3 length is 14 residues. The germline V gene has CDR1 LNHNV and CDR2 YYDKDF (reference sequence). CDR3 nucleotide sequence: TGTGCCACCGGAGACAGACACTCTGGAAACACCATATATTTT. As protein: CATGDRHSGNTIYF.